The 6 T cell receptor beta chains below come from one sample, sequenced in a study of cytomegalovirus exposure and HLA in healthy donors. The primer mix had 60 Vbeta and 13 Jbeta primers. Libraries were prepared by immunoSEQ multiplex PCR; TCRdb keeps only in-frame clonotypes and omits some of them. The sample has roughly 100,000 clones; roughly 15% are singletons. The material sequenced was PBMCs. The receptors stem from a female donor in good health and CMV-seronegative.

V and J are TRBV27 and TRBJ1-5; possibly TRBD1 for D (6 bases). V lost 4 bases and J 4 bases, leaving 17 bases between the germline ends. This CDR3 region has 16 residues. Germline CDR1 MNHEY, CDR2 SMNVEV (reference sequence). The CDR3 DNA reads TGTGCCAGCAGTTCAATTCTTACCGGGACAAATCAGCCCCAGCATTTT. Translated, it gives CASSSILTGTNQPQHF.

This clone has just a few counts. V and J are TRBV27 and TRBJ2-1; 9 bases fit TRBD1. Unmatched junction bases numbered 9, after V lost 6 bases and J lost 3 bases. This CDR3 spans 16 amino acids. Germline CDR1 MNHEY, CDR2 SMNVEV (reference sequence). CDR3 residues: CASSPRQGGGYNEQFF. In nucleotides, the CDR3 is TGTGCCAGCAGCCCCAGACAGGGGGGAGGCTACAATGAGCAGTTCTTC.

This clone was observed a handful of times. The chain links TRBV4-3 to TRBJ2-1; the match to TRBD2 covers 10 bases. The ends lost 5 bases at V and 5 bases at J; junction bases unmatched: 9. The CDR3 runs 16 residues. The germline gives CDR1 LGHNA, CDR2 YSLEER. CDR3 DNA: TGCGCCAGCAGCTCCATTATAGCGGGAGGACACAATGAGCAGTTCTTC. Protein product: CASSSIIAGGHNEQFF.

A note on this clone: One junction end disagrees with the germline gene, perhaps due to a read error. This chain uses TRBV19 with TRBJ1-5; tentatively, D is TRBD1 (6 bases). CDR3 length: 17 amino acids. Germline lookup yields CDR1 LNHDA and CDR2 SQIVND (reference sequence). The CDR3 DNA reads as TGTGCCAGTAGTATCGGGGGGCCCCGTTCCACTCAACAGCTCCAGCATTTT. Translating gives CASSIGGPRSTQQLQHF. The full variable domain, rest sourced from reference TRBV19 and TRBJ1-5, is DGGITQSPKYLFRKEGQNVTLSCEQNLNHDAMYWYRQDPGQGLRLIYYSQIVNDFQKGDIAEGYSVSREKKESFPLTVTSAQKNPTAFYLCASSIGGPRSTQQLQHFGDGTRLSIL.

The rearrangement uses TRBV28 and TRBJ2-3; 12 nucleotides line up with TRBD2. V lost 6 bases and J lost 6; bases outside the gene matches: 10. CDR3 length equals 16 residues. CDR1 is MDHEN and CDR2 is SYDVKM in the germline V gene. CDR3 amino acids: CASSPASGRGADTQYF. The DNA for the CDR3 is TGTGCCAGCAGCCCAGCTAGCGGGAGGGGGGCTGATACGCAGTATTTT. The full variable domain, rest sourced from reference TRBV28 and TRBJ2-3, is DVKVTQSSRYLVKRTGEKVFLECVQDMDHENMFWYRQDPGLGLRLIYFSYDVKMKEKGDIPEGYSVSREKKERFSLILESASTNQTSMYLCASSPASGRGADTQYFGPGTRLTVL.

This chain joins TRBV4-1 and TRBJ1-4, with D hard to call. The CDR3 has 13 amino acids. Trimming shortened V by 6 bases and J by 6 bases, and 11 bases separated the two germline ends. Germline CDR1 reads MGHRA; CDR2 reads YSYEKL. The CDR3 here is CASSLGRHEKLFF. In DNA, the CDR3 is TGCGCCAGCAGTTTAGGGAGGCATGAAAAACTGTTTTTT.